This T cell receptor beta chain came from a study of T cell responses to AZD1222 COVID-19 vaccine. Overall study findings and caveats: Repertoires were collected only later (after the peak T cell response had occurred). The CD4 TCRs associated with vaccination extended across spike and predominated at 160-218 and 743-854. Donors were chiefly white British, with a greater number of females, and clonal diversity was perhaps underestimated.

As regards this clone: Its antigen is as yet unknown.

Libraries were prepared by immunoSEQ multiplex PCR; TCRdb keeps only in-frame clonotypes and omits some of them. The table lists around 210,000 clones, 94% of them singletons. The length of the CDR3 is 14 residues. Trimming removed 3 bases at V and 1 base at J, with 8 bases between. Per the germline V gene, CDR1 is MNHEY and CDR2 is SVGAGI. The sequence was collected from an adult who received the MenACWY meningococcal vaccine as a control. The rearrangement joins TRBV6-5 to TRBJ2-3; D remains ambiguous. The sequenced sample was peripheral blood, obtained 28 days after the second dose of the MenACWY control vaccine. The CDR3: CASSYALGTDTQYF. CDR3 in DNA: TGTGCCAGCAGTTATGCCCTTGGCACAGATACGCAGTATTTT.